This is a list of T cell receptor beta chains from one sample in a study of blood T cell repertoires in COVID-19. The protocol was immunoSEQ multiplex PCR, while the TCRdb copy is restricted to in-frame clones and leaves out a portion. The sample has about 26,000 clones, roughly 83% seen once. The source material was peripheral blood. The receptors come from a human donor in a cohort sampled during active COVID-19. The CDR3 runs from the conserved cysteine through the conserved F or W. The D gene is left open where the match is weak. Rows give clone size only sometimes, using once, few, many, or a class for an expanded clone.

>NA|TRBJ1-5|TRBV4-1|TRBD1
CASSHDPGTGGRQPQHF
TGCGCCAGCAGCCACGACCCGGGGACAGGGGGCCGGCAGCCCCAGCATTTT
>NA|TRBJ2-7|TRBV4-1|NA
CASSQEPPGRDVTYEQYF
TGCGCCAGCAGCCAAGAACCCCCCGGGCGGGACGTAACCTACGAGCAGTACTTC
>NA|TRBJ2-7|TRBV10-2|TRBD1
CASSEFPTGADEQYF
TGCGCCAGCAGTGAGTTTCCAACAGGGGCGGACGAGCAGTACTTC
>NA|TRBJ1-3|TRBV30|NA
CAWSVTGGNTIYF
TGTGCCTGGAGTGTAACCGGGGGAAACACCATATATTTT
>NA|TRBJ1-1|TRBV5-1|NA
CASSLSPRTVLNTEAFF
TGCGCCAGCAGCTTGTCTCCCCGGACAGTTTTGAACACTGAAGCTTTCTTT
>once|TRBJ2-1|TRBV27|TRBD2
CASSPGLAGEVQFF
TGTGCCAGCAGTCCCGGACTAGCGGGGGAGGTGCAGTTCTTC
>NA|TRBJ2-2|TRBV5-1|NA
CASSTGDANTGELFF
TGCGCCAGCAGCACGGGGGATGCGAACACCGGGGAGCTGTTTTTT
>NA|TRBJ2-3|TRBV5-6|NA
CASSPQGLAEITDTQYF
TGTGCCAGCAGCCCGCAGGGGCTAGCGGAGATCACAGATACGCAGTATTTT
>NA|TRBJ2-7|TRBV4-1|NA
CASSPQASYEQYF
TGCGCCAGCAGCCCTCAGGCTTCCTACGAGCAGTACTTC
>few|TRBJ1-6|TRBV10-3|TRBD1
CAITATGGELGNSPLHF
TGTGCCATCACTGCGACAGGGGGTGAGCTTGGGAATTCACCCCTCCACTTT
>NA|TRBJ2-5|TRBV6-5|NA
CASSQDLRGETQYF
TGTGCCAGCAGCCAGGACCTCCGAGGGGAGACCCAGTACTTC
>NA|TRBJ1-1|TRBV6-5|NA
CASSYDRTAEAFF
TGTGCCAGCAGTTACGACAGGACTGCTGAAGCTTTCTTT
>NA|TRBJ2-7|TRBV29-1|TRBD1
CSVEDEGQGISYEQYF
TGCAGCGTTGAAGACGAAGGACAGGGGATTTCCTACGAGCAGTACTTC
>NA|TRBJ1-1|TRBV11-3|TRBD1
CASSGRNRGNTEAFF
TGTGCCAGCAGCGGCCGAAACAGGGGAAACACTGAAGCTTTCTTT
>NA|TRBJ2-2|TRBV5-4|NA
CASSPEGPGAGELFF
TGTGCCAGCAGCCCCGAAGGCCCAGGGGCCGGGGAGCTGTTTTTT